This T cell receptor (beta chain) was profiled in a study of blood T cell repertoires in COVID-19. Sequencing was performed with immunoSEQ multiplex PCR; in TCRdb, only in-frame clones are kept and a portion is missing. The sample holds about 94,000 clones, around 67% seen once. Patients in Seattle were enrolled during active infection, then followed longitudinally. This sequence was found in a man between 70 and 80 years old with COVID-19, enrolled during active disease. The specimen sequenced was peripheral blood.

CDR3 DNA sequence: TGTGCCAGCAGCTTAGATAGACAGGGGCTAGCCAAAAACATTCAGTACTTC. Translation: CASSLDRQGLAKNIQYF. The genes are TRBV11-3 and TRBJ2-4, with TRBD1 matching 8 bases. Germline V gene lookup returns CDR1 SGHNT and CDR2 YENEEA. The CDR3 sequence is 17 residues long. With V trimmed by 0 bases and J by 0 bases, 4 bases remained unmatched.